This TCR beta chain appears in the sequencing data of a study of low-dose radiotherapy and immunotherapy resistance in tumors. As for the study in general: The fractionation for Cohort 1 was 0.5 Gy per fraction every 2 weeks, totaling 6.5 Gy.

The TCRs were subjected to amplification over approximately 20 PCR cycles employing a constant-region primer in conjunction with a V-primer adapter. TCRdb processed the reads anew with MiXCR; each CDR3 protein has one entry. The sample yields tens of thousands of distinct CDR3 sequences, 33% seen once. Time point in this sample: after trial treatment. Stated treatment: LDRT plus nivolumab, ipilimumab, low-dose cyclophosphamide and aspirin (RACIN trial). Donors were given nivolumab, ipilimumab, aspirin, low-dose cyclophosphamide and low-dose radiotherapy. Advanced solid tumors lacking tumor-infiltrating lymphocytes were present in eligible patients. Ten or more counts support this clonotype. Sequenced material: PBMCs, taken after low-dose radiotherapy plus immunotherapy. This clonotype originated in a male donor with rectosigmoid adenocarcinoma.

In nucleotides, the CDR3 is TGCGCCAGCACCTACGGCGGACAGGGCGGGGAGCTGTTTTTT. Protein product: CASTYGGQGGELFF. V usage is TRBV5-1 and J usage is TRBJ2-2; the match to TRBD1 covers 8 bases. The CDR3 length is 14 residues. Germline-derived CDR1 and CDR2 are SGHRS and YFSETQ. The J segment lost 7 bases and the V segment lost 6 bases, leaving 8 bases of the junction unmatched.